This T cell receptor (beta chain) is drawn from a study of blood T cell repertoires in COVID-19. Looking at the study overall: Samples of COVID-19 (acute and convalescent) were obtained from the United States, Italy and Spain.

In the authors' methods: Amplification of reference gene primers provided the estimated nucleated cell counts. Libraries were prepared by immunoSEQ multiplex PCR; TCRdb keeps only in-frame clonotypes and omits some of them. V and J calls and clone size are those listed in that table; D and trimming were worked out from the DNA. The data contain fewer than 250,000 clones, approximately 80% of them singletons. V lost 4 bases to trimming and J lost 6 bases; unmatched junction nucleotides: 6. Per germline, CDR1 SEHNR and CDR2 FQNEAQ (reference sequence). CDR3 size: 14 residues. The sample taken for sequencing was peripheral blood. The clonotype was recovered from a woman in her 70s with acute or convalescent COVID-19. The rearrangement uses TRBV7-9 and TRBJ1-1; TRBD1 agrees at 9 bases. The chain's CDR3 is CASSSRTGVAEAFF. The CDR3 DNA reads TGTGCCAGCAGCTCGCGGACAGGGGTTGCTGAAGCTTTCTTT.